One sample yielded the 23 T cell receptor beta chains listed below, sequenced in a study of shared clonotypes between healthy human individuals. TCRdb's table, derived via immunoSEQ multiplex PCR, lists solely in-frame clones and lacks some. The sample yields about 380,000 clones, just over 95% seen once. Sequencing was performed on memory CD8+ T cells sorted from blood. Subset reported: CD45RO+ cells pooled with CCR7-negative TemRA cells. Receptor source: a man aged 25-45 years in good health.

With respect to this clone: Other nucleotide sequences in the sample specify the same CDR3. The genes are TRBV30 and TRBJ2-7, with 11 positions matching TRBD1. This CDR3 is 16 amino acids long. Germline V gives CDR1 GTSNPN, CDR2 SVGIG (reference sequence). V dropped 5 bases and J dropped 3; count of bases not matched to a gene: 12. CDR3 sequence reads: CAWGKGRDRGYYEQYF. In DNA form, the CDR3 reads TGTGCCTGGGGAAAAGGGCGGGACAGGGGGTACTACGAGCAGTACTTC. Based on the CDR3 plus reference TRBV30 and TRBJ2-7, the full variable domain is SQTIHQWPATLVQPVGSPLSLECTVEGTSNPNLYWYRQAAGRGLQLLFYSVGIGQISSEVPQNLSASRPQDRQFILSSKKLLLSDSGFYLCAWGKGRDRGYYEQYFGPGTRLTVT.

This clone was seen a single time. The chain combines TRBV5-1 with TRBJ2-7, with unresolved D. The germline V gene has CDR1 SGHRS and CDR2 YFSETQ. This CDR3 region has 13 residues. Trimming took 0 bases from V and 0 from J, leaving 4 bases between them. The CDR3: CASSLDFSYEQYF. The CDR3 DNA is TGCGCCAGCAGCTTGGACTTCTCCTACGAGCAGTACTTC. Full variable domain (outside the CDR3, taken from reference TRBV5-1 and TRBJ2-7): KAGVTQTPRYLIKTRGQQVTLSCSPISGHRSVSWYQQTPGQGLQFLFEYFSETQRNKGNFPGRFSGRQFSNSRSEMNVSTLELGDSALYLCASSLDFSYEQYFGPGTRLTVT.

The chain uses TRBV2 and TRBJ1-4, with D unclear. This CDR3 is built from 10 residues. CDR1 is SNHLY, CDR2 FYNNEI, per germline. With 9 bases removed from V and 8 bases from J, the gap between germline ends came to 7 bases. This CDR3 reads CASSGEKLFF. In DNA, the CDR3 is TGTGCCAGTTCCGGAGAAAAACTGTTTTTT. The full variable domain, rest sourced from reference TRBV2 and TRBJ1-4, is EPEVTQTPSHQVTQMGQEVILRCVPISNHLYFYWYRQILGQKVEFLVSFYNNEISEKSEIFDDQFSVERPDGSNFTLKIRSTKLEDSAMYFCASSGEKLFFGSGTQLSVL.

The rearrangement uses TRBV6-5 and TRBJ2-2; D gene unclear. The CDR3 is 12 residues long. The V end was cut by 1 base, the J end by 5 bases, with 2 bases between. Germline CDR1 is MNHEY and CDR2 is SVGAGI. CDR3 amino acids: CASSYYTGELFF. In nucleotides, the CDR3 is TGTGCCAGCAGTTACTATACCGGGGAGCTGTTTTTT.

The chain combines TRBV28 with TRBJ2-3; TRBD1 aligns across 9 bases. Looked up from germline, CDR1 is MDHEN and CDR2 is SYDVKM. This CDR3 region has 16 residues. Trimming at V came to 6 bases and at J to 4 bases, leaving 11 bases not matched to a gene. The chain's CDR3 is CASRPSPGQGADTQYF. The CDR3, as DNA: TGTGCCAGCAGGCCTTCACCGGGACAGGGCGCAGATACGCAGTATTTT. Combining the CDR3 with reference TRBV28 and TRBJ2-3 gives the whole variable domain DVKVTQSSRYLVKRTGEKVFLECVQDMDHENMFWYRQDPGLGLRLIYFSYDVKMKEKGDIPEGYSVSREKKERFSLILESASTNQTSMYLCASRPSPGQGADTQYFGPGTRLTVL.

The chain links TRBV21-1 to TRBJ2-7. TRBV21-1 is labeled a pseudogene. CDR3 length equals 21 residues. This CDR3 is CASSKAGIAPCVNDGSYEQYF. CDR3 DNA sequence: TGTGCCAGCAGCAAAGCGGGAATCGCTCCCTGCGTCAACGACGGATCCTACGAGCAGTACTTC.

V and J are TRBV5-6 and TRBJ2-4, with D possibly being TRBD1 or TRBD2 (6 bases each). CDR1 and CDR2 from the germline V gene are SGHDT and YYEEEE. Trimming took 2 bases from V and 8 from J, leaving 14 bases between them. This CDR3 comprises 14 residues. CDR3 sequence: CASSFWGAGDIQYF. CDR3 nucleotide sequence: TGTGCCAGCAGCTTTTGGGGGGCTGGGGACATTCAGTACTTC.

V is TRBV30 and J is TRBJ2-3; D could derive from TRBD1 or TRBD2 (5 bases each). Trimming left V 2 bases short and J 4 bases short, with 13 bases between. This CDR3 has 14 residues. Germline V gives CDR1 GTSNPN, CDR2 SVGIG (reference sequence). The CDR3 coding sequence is TGTGCCTGGAGTCCCGTGGGGGAGCCAGATACGCAGTATTTT. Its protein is CAWSPVGEPDTQYF.

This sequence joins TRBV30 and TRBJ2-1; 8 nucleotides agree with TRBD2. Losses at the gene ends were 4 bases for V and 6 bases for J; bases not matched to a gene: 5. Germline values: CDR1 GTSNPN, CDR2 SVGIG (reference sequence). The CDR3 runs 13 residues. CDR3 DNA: TGTGCCTGGACCGGGGGGGCCCCCAATGAGCAGTTCTTC. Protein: CAWTGGAPNEQFF.

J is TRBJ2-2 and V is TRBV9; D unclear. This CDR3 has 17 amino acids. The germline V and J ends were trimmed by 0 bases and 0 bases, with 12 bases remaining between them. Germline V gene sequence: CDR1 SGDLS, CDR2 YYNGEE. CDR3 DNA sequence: TGTGCCAGCAGCGTAGCGGTCCTAGTAACGAACACCGGGGAGCTGTTTTTT. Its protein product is CASSVAVLVTNTGELFF.

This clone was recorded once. CDR3 DNA: TGTGCCAGCAGTCGGGACAGGGCCTCGATCTATGGCTACACCTTC. Residues: CASSRDRASIYGYTF. The chain couples TRBV5-8 to TRBJ1-2; 9 bases align to TRBD1. J was trimmed by 4 bases and V by 5 bases; bases with no gene match: 9. Germline CDR1 is SGHTS and CDR2 is YDEGEE. The CDR3 is made up of 15 amino acids.

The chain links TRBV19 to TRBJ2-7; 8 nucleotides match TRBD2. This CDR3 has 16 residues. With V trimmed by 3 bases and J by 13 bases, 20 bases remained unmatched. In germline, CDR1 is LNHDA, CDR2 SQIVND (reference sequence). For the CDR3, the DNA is TGTGCCAGTAGTATGTTAACGGCGGGAGGCGGAAAGCGCCAATACTTC. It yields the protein CASSMLTAGGGKRQYF.

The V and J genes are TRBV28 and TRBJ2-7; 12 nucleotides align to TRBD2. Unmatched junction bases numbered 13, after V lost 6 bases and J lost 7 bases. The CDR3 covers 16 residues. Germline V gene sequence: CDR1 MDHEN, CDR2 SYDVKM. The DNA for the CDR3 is TGTGCCAGCAGCACCAGCCTAGCGGGAGGGCGGAAAGAGCAGTACTTC. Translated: CASSTSLAGGRKEQYF.

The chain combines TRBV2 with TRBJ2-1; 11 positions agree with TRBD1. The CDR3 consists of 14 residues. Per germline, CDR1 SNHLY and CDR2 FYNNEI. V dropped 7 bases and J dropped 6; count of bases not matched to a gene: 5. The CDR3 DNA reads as TGTGCCAGCATGAGGACAGGGGGCATCAATGAGCAGTTCTTC. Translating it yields CASMRTGGINEQFF. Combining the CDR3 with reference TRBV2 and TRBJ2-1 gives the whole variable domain EPEVTQTPSHQVTQMGQEVILRCVPISNHLYFYWYRQILGQKVEFLVSFYNNEISEKSEIFDDQFSVERPDGSNFTLKIRSTKLEDSAMYFCASMRTGGINEQFFGPGTRLTVL.

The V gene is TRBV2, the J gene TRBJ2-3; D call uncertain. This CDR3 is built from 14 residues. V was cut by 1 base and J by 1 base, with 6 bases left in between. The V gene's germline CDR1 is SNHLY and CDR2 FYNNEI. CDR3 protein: CASSEVAGTDTQYF. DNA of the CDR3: TGTGCCAGCAGTGAAGTGGCAGGCACAGATACGCAGTATTTT. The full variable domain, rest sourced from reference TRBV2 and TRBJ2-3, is EPEVTQTPSHQVTQMGQEVILRCVPISNHLYFYWYRQILGQKVEFLVSFYNNEISEKSEIFDDQFSVERPDGSNFTLKIRSTKLEDSAMYFCASSEVAGTDTQYFGPGTRLTVL.

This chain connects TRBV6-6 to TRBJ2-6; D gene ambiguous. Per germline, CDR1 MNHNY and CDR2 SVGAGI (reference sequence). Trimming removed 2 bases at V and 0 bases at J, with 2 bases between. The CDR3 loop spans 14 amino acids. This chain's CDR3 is CASSYNSGANVLTF. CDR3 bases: TGTGCCAGCAGTTACAACTCTGGGGCCAACGTCCTGACTTTC.

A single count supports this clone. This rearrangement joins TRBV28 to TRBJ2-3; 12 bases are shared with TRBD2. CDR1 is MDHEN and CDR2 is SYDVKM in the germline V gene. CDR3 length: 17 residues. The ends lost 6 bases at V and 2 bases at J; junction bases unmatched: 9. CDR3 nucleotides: TGTGCCAGCAGGTATCGGACTAGCGGGAAATTCACAGATACGCAGTATTTT. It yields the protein CASRYRTSGKFTDTQYF.

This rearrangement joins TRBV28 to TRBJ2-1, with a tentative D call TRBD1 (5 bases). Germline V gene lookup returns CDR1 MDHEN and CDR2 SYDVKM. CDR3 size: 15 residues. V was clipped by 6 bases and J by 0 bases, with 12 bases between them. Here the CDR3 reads CASRKSRVSYNEQFF. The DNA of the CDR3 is TGTGCCAGCAGAAAGTCCAGGGTCTCCTACAATGAGCAGTTCTTC.

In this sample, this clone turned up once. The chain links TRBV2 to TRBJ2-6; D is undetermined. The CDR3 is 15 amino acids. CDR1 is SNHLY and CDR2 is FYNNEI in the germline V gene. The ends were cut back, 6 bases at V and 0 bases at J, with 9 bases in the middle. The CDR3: CASSRQISGANVLTF. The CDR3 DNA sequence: TGTGCCAGCAGCAGACAAATCTCTGGGGCCAACGTCCTGACTTTC.

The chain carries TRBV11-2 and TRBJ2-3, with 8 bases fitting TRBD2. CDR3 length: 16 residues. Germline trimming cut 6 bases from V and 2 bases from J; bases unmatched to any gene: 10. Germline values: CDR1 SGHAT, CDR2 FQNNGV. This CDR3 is CASRRLANLYTDTQYF. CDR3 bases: TGTGCCAGCAGAAGACTAGCGAACCTTTACACAGATACGCAGTATTTT.

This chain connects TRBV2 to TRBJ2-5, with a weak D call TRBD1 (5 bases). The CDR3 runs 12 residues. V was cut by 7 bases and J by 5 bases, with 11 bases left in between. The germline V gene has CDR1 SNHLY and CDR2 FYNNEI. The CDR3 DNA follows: TGTGCCAGCACCGAGGCAGGGGAGACCCAGTACTTC. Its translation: CASTEAGETQYF.

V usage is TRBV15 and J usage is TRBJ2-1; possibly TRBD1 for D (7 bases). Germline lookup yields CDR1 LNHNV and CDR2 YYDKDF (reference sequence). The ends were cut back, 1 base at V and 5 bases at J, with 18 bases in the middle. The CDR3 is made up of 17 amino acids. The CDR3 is CATSRGRAGGNDNEQFF. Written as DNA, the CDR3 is TGTGCCACCAGCAGAGGACGGGCAGGGGGGAACGACAATGAGCAGTTCTTC.

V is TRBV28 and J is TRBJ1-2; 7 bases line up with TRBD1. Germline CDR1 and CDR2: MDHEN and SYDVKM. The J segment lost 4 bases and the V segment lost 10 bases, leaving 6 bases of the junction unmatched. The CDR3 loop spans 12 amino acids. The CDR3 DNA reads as TGTGCCACAGGGGGGGTCGGCTATGGCTACACCTTC. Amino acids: CATGGVGYGYTF.